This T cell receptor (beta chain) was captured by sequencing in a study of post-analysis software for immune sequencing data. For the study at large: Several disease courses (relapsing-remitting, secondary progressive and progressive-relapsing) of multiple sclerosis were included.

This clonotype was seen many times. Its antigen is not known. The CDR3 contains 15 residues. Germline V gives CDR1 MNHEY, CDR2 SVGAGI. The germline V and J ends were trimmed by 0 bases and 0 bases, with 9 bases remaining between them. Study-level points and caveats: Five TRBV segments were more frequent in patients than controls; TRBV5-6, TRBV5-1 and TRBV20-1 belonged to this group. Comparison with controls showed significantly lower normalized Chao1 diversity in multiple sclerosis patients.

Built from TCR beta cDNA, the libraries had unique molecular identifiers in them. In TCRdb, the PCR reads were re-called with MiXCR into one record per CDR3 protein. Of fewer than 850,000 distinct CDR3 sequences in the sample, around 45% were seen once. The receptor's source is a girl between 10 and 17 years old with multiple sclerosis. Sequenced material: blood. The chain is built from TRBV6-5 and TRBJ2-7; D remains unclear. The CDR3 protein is CASSYSTGDSYEQYF. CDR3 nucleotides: TGTGCCAGCAGTTACTCTACGGGTGACTCCTACGAGCAGTACTTC.